Listed here are 21 T cell receptor beta chains from one sample, sequenced in a study of cytomegalovirus exposure and HLA in healthy donors. Using immunoSEQ multiplex PCR, the repertoire was profiled, and TCRdb retains in-frame clones only, with some absent. The sample includes tens of thousands of clones, roughly 94% seen only once; the top ten take 2% to 2.5%. The sample was PBMCs. The origin of the receptors is a man aged 18 to 29 in good health and CMV-seronegative.

This chain links TRBV7-2 with TRBJ2-3; TRBD1 matches 11 bases. Per the germline V gene, CDR1 is SGHTA and CDR2 is FQGNSA. The length of the CDR3 is 15 residues. With V trimmed by 4 bases and J by 4 bases, 4 bases remained unmatched. As DNA, the CDR3 is TGTGCCAGCAGCTCGGACAGGGGGCAGTCAGATACGCAGTATTTT. Protein sequence: CASSSDRGQSDTQYF.

This clone was observed once. V usage is TRBV30 and J usage is TRBJ1-2, with 11 nucleotides matching TRBD1. The CDR3 runs 16 residues. Trimming cost V 8 bases and J 4 bases; bases outside gene matches: 15. The germline gives CDR1 GTSNPN, CDR2 SVGIG (reference sequence). DNA of the CDR3: TGTGCCAGAGAACACCCCGGGACAGGGGGTATCTATGGCTACACCTTC. It translates to CAREHPGTGGIYGYTF.

The chain couples TRBV7-9 to TRBJ1-4, with TRBD1 matching over 7 bases. Germline CDR1 SEHNR, CDR2 FQNEAQ (reference sequence). V lost 5 bases to trimming and J lost 0 bases; unmatched junction nucleotides: 6. The CDR3 totals 16 residues. The CDR3 here is CASSPGQVATNEKLFF. The CDR3, as DNA: TGTGCCAGCAGCCCCGGACAGGTTGCAACTAATGAAAAACTGTTTTTT.

The chain combines TRBV5-6 with TRBJ2-7; D not resolved. The CDR3 is 13 residues long. V was cut by 1 base and J by 3 bases, with 8 bases left in between. CDR1 and CDR2 (germline): SGHDT, YYEEEE. DNA for the CDR3: TGTGCCAGCAGCTTGAAACTTCGCTACGAGCAGTACTTC. Translating gives CASSLKLRYEQYF.

This clone was observed a single time. The genes are TRBV5-3 and TRBJ1-5; D may be TRBD1 (5 bases). TRBV5-3 counts as an open reading frame of uncertain function. The CDR3 runs to 15 residues. V was pared by 5 bases and J by 7 bases, with 19 bases between. The CDR3 protein is CARSPKGPGPQPQHF. The CDR3 bases are TGTGCCAGAAGTCCGAAGGGGCCGGGCCCACAGCCCCAGCATTTT.

This clone appeared once. The rearrangement links TRBV6-1 to TRBJ2-1; D is uncertain. This CDR3 has 11 amino acids. Trimming took off 6 bases at V and 9 bases at J, with 9 bases between the two ends. Germline loops: CDR1 MNHNS, CDR2 SASEGT. The CDR3 DNA reads as TGTGCCAGCAGGGAGTCCTCTGAGCAGTTCTTC. Translation gives CASRESSEQFF.

This chain connects TRBV4-3 to TRBJ2-1, with unresolved D. This CDR3 comprises 13 residues. Germline-derived CDR1 and CDR2 are LGHNA and YSLEER. With 0 bases removed from V and 6 bases from J, the gap between germline ends came to 6 bases. The CDR3 is CASSQEASNEQFF. The CDR3 nucleotides read TGCGCCAGCAGCCAAGAAGCCTCCAATGAGCAGTTCTTC.

The genes are TRBV19 and TRBJ1-1; D not certain. CDR1 LNHDA and CDR2 SQIVND come from the germline V gene (reference sequence). CDR3 length: 15 residues. Deletions cut 5 bases from V and 1 base from J, with 14 bases between. CDR3 amino acids: CASSDRWRANTEAFF. In nucleotides, the CDR3 is TGTGCCAGTAGTGATCGTTGGAGGGCGAACACTGAAGCTTTCTTT. The entire variable domain, with the rest obtained from reference TRBV19 and TRBJ1-1, is as follows: DGGITQSPKYLFRKEGQNVTLSCEQNLNHDAMYWYRQDPGQGLRLIYYSQIVNDFQKGDIAEGYSVSREKKESFPLTVTSAQKNPTAFYLCASSDRWRANTEAFFGQGTRLTVV.

The chain uses TRBV30 and TRBJ1-1; D possibly corresponds to TRBD1 (5 bases). Germline V gene lookup returns CDR1 GTSNPN and CDR2 SVGIG (reference sequence). The CDR3 consists of 13 residues. Trimming removed 0 bases from V and 4 bases from J, with 9 bases in between. DNA for the CDR3: TGTGCCTGGAGTGTGTGGGGGGGCACTGAAGCTTTCTTT. Protein: CAWSVWGGTEAFF.

This chain joins TRBV5-1 and TRBJ2-5, with TRBD2 matching over 11 bases. Germline CDR1 is SGHRS and CDR2 is YFSETQ. V shed 4 bases, J shed 3 bases, and the junction held 5 bases outside the gene matches. This CDR3 spans 15 amino acids. CDR3 DNA sequence: TGCGCCAGCAGCGCCGGGACTAGCGGAGAAGAGACCCAGTACTTC. This encodes CASSAGTSGEETQYF.

The CDR3 DNA is TGTGCCAGCAGCACCGGACAGGCCTTAATCGCGAACACCGGGGAGCTGTTTTTT. Amino acids: CASSTGQALIANTGELFF. J is TRBJ2-2 and V is TRBV11-1; 7 nucleotides agree with TRBD1. V shed 5 bases, J shed 0 bases, and the junction held 12 bases outside the gene matches. The CDR3 contains 18 residues. The V gene's germline CDR1 is SGHAT and CDR2 FQDESV (reference sequence).

This sequence joins TRBV5-1 and TRBJ1-1; tentative D call: TRBD1 (5 bases). V lost 4 bases and J 1 base, leaving 14 bases between the germline ends. Germline V gives CDR1 SGHRS, CDR2 YFSETQ. The CDR3 consists of 15 residues. The CDR3 loop reads CASSPAGPKNTEAFF. In DNA, the CDR3 is TGCGCCAGCAGCCCGGCGGGACCGAAGAACACTGAAGCTTTCTTT. Together with reference TRBV5-1 and TRBJ1-1, the CDR3 gives the full variable domain: KAGVTQTPRYLIKTRGQQVTLSCSPISGHRSVSWYQQTPGQGLQFLFEYFSETQRNKGNFPGRFSGRQFSNSRSEMNVSTLELGDSALYLCASSPAGPKNTEAFFGQGTRLTVV.

The chain joins TRBV5-1 to TRBJ2-2; 7 bases are a match to TRBD2. With V trimmed by 4 bases and J by 0 bases, 6 bases remained unmatched. The CDR3 extends over 16 amino acids. Germline V gene sequence: CDR1 SGHRS, CDR2 YFSETQ. The CDR3 nucleotides read TGCGCCAGCAGCCCTGCGGGGGAGGCGAACACCGGGGAGCTGTTTTTT. Its translation is CASSPAGEANTGELFF.

The chain links TRBV6-6 to TRBJ2-3; TRBD1 matches at 7 bases. CDR1 MNHNY and CDR2 SVGAGI come from the germline V gene (reference sequence). Trimming at V came to 6 bases and at J to 0 bases, leaving 0 bases not matched to a gene. The CDR3 contains 13 residues. The CDR3 sequence: CASRTGSTDTQYF. The CDR3 bases are TGTGCCAGCAGGACAGGGAGCACAGATACGCAGTATTTT.

This sequence joins TRBV18 and TRBJ1-1; D is possibly TRBD1 (5 bases). The germline gives CDR1 KGHSH, CDR2 LQKENI. Trimming removed 6 bases at V and 1 base at J, with 15 bases between. The CDR3 consists of 15 residues. The CDR3 nucleotides are TGTGCCAGCTCCCCGCCTGGGGGGACGAACACTGAAGCTTTCTTT. This translates into CASSPPGGTNTEAFF.

This sequence joins TRBV19 and TRBJ1-5; 8 bases are a match to TRBD1. The length of the CDR3 is 16 residues. Looked up from germline, CDR1 is LNHDA and CDR2 is SQIVND (reference sequence). Losses at the gene ends were 0 bases for V and 9 bases for J; bases not matched to a gene: 10. The CDR3 here is CASSIEAGTGLRPQHF. The CDR3 nucleotides are TGTGCCAGTAGTATAGAGGCCGGGACAGGACTTAGGCCCCAGCATTTT.

V and J are TRBV6-5 and TRBJ1-2; D unclear. This CDR3 contains 12 residues. The germline V gene encodes CDR1 MNHEY and CDR2 SVGAGI. Deletions cut 5 bases from V and 2 bases from J, with 6 bases between. The DNA for the CDR3 is TGTGCCAGCAGTGAACAGAACTATGGCTACACCTTC. Residues: CASSEQNYGYTF.

This clone has a single count. The chain joins TRBV7-2 to TRBJ2-3; a possible D gene is TRBD2 (5 bases). The length of the CDR3 is 15 residues. V gave up 3 bases and J gave up 4 bases, with 14 bases separating them. Per the germline V gene, CDR1 is SGHTA and CDR2 is FQGNSA. CDR3 nucleotides: TGTGCCAGCAGCTTGAGGCGCGGGTTGGCAGATACGCAGTATTTT. It codes for CASSLRRGLADTQYF.

Worth noting for this clone: One junction end disagrees with the germline gene, perhaps due to a read error. The chain has TRBV30 and TRBJ1-1; D is uncertain. Germline CDR1 GTSNPN, CDR2 SVGIG (reference sequence). CDR3 length equals 13 residues. CDR3 DNA sequence: TGCGCGCTCAAAAGAGAGGCGCCTGGTGAAGCTTTCTTT. Translated: CALKREAPGEAFF.

The chain combines TRBV4-2 with TRBJ1-1; no clear D. The CDR3 runs to 14 residues. The germline V gene has CDR1 LGHNA and CDR2 YNFKEQ. Trimming removed 2 bases from V and 3 bases from J, with 10 bases in between. CDR3 sequence: CASSQYVQYTEAFF. The CDR3 DNA follows: TGTGCCAGCAGCCAATACGTACAGTACACTGAAGCTTTCTTT.

The chain joins TRBV5-1 to TRBJ1-5; no clear D. Looked up from germline, CDR1 is SGHRS and CDR2 is YFSETQ. The CDR3 runs to 15 residues. V was shortened by 0 bases and J by 0 bases, with 7 bases between the two germline ends. The CDR3: CASSLDGDSNQPQHF. The CDR3 DNA follows: TGCGCCAGCAGCTTGGACGGGGATAGCAATCAGCCCCAGCATTTT.